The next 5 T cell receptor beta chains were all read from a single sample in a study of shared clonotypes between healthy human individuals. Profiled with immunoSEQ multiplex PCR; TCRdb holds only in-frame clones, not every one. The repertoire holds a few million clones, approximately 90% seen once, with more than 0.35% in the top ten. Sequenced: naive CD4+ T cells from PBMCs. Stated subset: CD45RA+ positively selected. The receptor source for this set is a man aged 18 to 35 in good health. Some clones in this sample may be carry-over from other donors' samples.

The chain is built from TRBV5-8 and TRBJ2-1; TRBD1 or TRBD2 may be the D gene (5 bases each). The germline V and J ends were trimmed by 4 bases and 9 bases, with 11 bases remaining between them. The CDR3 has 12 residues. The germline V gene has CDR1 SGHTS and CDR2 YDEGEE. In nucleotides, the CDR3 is TGTGCCAGCAGCCCGGGACGGGGTGAGCAGTTCTTC. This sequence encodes CASSPGRGEQFF.

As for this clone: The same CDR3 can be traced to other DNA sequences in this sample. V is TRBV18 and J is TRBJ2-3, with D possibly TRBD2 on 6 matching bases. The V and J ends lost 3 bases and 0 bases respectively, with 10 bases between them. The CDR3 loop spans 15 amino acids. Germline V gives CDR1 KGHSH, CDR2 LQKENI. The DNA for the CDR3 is TGTGCCAGCTCACCCCAGCGGGCTAGCACAGATACGCAGTATTTT. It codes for CASSPQRASTDTQYF.

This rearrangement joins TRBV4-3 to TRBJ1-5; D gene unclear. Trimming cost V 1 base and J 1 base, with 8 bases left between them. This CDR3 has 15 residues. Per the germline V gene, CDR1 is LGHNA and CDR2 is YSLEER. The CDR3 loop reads CASSQVGGSNQPQHF. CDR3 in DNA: TGCGCCAGCAGCCAAGTGGGAGGAAGCAATCAGCCCCAGCATTTT.

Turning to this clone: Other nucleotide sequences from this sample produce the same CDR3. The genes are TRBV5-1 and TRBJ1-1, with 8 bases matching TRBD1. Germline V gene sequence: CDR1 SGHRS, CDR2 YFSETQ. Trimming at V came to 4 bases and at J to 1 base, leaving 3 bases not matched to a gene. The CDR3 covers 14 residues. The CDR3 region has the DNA TGCGCCAGCAGCCGCGGGACAGGGAACACTGAAGCTTTCTTT. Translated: CASSRGTGNTEAFF.

The CDR3 sequence: CASSRHSYGYTF. In DNA, the CDR3 is TGTGCCAGCAGCCGTCACAGCTATGGCTACACCTTC. V and J are TRBV7-2 and TRBJ1-2; D is unclear. This CDR3 spans 12 amino acids. Germline V gene data show CDR1 as SGHTA and CDR2 as FQGNSA. Trimming stripped 5 bases from V and 4 bases from J, with 8 bases between.